This TCR beta chain was identified in a study of CD8 T cells in ankylosing spondylitis. The CDR3 length is 14 residues. Germline V gene lookup returns CDR1 SGHRS and CDR2 YFSETQ. Trimming took 2 bases from V and 7 from J, leaving 15 bases between them. The TCR beta libraries were generated through quantitative 5'-RACE incorporating molecular barcodes. Using its own MiXCR run on the 5' RACE reads, TCRdb lists one record per CDR3 protein. The table includes about 440,000 distinct CDR3 sequences, roughly 18% detected once. Whole-study results and caveats: Reportedly, significant enrichment of disease-linked clones occurred in matched ankylosing spondylitis synovial fluid. In peripheral blood, disease-linked CD8+ clones occurred at relatively low frequencies. Seemingly characteristic of ankylosing spondylitis blood was a TCR beta motif consisting of about 8 highly homologous variants. A subset of motif variants has previously been described in the synovial fluid and blood of reactive arthritis.

With respect to this clonotype: What it binds is not known.

The specimen was blood, either unsorted or a sorted T cell fraction (not recorded which). The chain couples TRBV5-1 to TRBJ1-2; possibly TRBD1 for D (5 bases). The origin of this receptor is a male donor with ankylosing spondylitis. The CDR3 spells CASSFGDGSFGYTF. The DNA for the CDR3 is TGCGCCAGCAGCTTCGGGGACGGCTCTTTTGGCTACACCTTC.